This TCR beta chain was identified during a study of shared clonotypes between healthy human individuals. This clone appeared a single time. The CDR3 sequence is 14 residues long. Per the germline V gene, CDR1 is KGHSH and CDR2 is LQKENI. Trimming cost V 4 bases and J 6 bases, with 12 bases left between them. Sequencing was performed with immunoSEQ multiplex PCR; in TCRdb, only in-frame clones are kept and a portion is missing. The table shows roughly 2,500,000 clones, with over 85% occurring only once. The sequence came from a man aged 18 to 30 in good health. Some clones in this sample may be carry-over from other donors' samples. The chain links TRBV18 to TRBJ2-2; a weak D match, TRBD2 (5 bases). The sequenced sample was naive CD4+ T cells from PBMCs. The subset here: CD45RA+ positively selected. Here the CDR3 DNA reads TGTGCCAGCTCACGTCCTAGCTCTCCCGGGGAGCTGTTTTTT. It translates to CASSRPSSPGELFF.